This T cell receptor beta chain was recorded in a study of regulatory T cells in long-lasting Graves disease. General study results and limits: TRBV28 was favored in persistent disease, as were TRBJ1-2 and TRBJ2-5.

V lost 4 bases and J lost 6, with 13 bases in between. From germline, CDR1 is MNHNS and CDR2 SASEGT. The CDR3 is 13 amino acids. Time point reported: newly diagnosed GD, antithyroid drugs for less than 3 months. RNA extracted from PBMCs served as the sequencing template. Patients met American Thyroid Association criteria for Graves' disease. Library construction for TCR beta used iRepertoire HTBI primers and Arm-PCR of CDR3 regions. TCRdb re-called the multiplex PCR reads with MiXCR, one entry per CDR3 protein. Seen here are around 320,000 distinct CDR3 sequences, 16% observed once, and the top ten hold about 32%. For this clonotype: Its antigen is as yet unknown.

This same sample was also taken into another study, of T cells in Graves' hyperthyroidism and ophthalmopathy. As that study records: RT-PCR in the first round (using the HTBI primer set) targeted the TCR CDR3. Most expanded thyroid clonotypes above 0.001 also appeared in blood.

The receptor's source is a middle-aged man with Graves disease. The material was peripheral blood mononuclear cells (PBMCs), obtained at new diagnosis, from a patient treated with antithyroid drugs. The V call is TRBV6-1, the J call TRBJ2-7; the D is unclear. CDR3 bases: TGTGCCAGCAGTGGGGCCCGATCGGGCGAGCAGTACTTC. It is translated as CASSGARSGEQYF.